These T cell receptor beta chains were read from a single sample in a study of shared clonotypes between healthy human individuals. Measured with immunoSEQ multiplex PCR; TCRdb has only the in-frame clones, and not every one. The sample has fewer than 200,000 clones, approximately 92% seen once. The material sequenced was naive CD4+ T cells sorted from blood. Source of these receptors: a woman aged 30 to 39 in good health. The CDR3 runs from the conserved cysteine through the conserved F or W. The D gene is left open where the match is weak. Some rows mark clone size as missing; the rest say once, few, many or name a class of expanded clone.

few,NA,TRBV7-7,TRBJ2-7,TGTGCCAGCGGCAGTGGGCTTCACGAGCAGTACTTC,CASGSGLHEQYF
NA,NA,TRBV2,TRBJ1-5,TGTGCCAGCAGTACGAATCACCAGCCCCAGCATTTT,CASSTNHQPQHF
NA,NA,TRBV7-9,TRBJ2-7,TGTGCCAGCAGCTTAGTAGGGCACGAGCAGTACTTC,CASSLVGHEQYF
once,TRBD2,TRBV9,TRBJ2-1,TGTGCCAGCAGCGTAGGCCCTAGCGGCTCCTACAATGAGCAGTTCTTC,CASSVGPSGSYNEQFF
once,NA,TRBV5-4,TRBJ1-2,TGTGCCAGCAGCTTGGATGACAGAGGCTACACCTTC,CASSLDDRGYTF
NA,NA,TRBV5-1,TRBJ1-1,TGCGCCAGCAGCTTGGAGGAGGGTATGAACACTGAAGCTTTCTTT,CASSLEEGMNTEAFF
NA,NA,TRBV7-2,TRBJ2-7,TGTGCCAGCAGCCCGTCGGACTGGGCCTACGAGCAGTACTTC,CASSPSDWAYEQYF
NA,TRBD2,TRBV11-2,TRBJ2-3,TGTGCCAGCAGCGGAGGACTAGCGGGAGAGAGTTGGGCGCAGTATTTT,CASSGGLAGESWAQYF
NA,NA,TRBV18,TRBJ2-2,TGTGCCAGCTCACCACGGATGGATACAGGGAAGTCGAACACCGGGGAGCTGTTTTTT,CASSPRMDTGKSNTGELFF
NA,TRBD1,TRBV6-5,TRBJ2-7,TGTGCCAGCAGTTCCGCCGGGACAGGGGGCGCGGAGCAGTACTTC,CASSSAGTGGAEQYF
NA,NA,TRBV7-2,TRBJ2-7,TGTGCCAGCAGCTTAACAGTTAGGGCCTACGAGCAGTACTTC,CASSLTVRAYEQYF
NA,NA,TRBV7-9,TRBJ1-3,TGTGCCAGCAACCGTCCTGGGGGGTTATCTGGAAACACCATATATTTT,CASNRPGGLSGNTIYF
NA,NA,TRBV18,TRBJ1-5,TGTGCCAGCTCACCGCAACCGACCACGGGTAGCAATCAGCCCCAGCATTTT,CASSPQPTTGSNQPQHF
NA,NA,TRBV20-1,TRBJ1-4,TGCAGTGCTAGAGGGGACGAAAAACTGTTTTTT,CSARGDEKLFF
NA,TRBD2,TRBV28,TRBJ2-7,TGTGCCAGCAGTCTTGGACTAGCGGGAGGGCCCTCCTACGAGCAGTACTTC,CASSLGLAGGPSYEQYF
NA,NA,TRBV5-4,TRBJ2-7,TGTGCCAGCAGCTTGGGCCCCCATGGGTCTGACAACGAGCAGTACTTC,CASSLGPHGSDNEQYF
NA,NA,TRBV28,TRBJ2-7,TGTGCCAGCAGTCCCCACGCTGGGGGGTCCTACGAGCAGTACTTC,CASSPHAGGSYEQYF
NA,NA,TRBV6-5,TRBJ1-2,TGTGCCAGCAGTTACCTGGACAGAGGAGATTATGGCTACACCTTC,CASSYLDRGDYGYTF
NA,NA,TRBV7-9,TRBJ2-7,TGTGCCAGCAGCTTCCAGGCCAACGAGCAGTACTTC,CASSFQANEQYF
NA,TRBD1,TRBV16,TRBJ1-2,TGTGCCAGCAGCCCACACCAGGGGGCGTCCACAGTTGGCTATGGCTACACCTTC,CASSPHQGASTVGYGYTF
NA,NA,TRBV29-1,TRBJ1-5,TGCAGCGTTGTGGTGTCATTCGGCTGCAATCAGCCCCAGCATTTT,CSVVVSFGCNQPQHF
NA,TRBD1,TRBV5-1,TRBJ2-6,TGCGCCAGCAGCCCAGGGACAGAAGTCAACGTCCTGACTTTC,CASSPGTEVNVLTF
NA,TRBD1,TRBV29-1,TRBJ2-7,TGCAGCGTTGGGACAGGGGTGCACGAGCAGTACTTC,CSVGTGVHEQYF
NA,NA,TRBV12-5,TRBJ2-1,TGTGCTAGTGGTTTGGATAGCGGATACAATGAGCAGTTCTTC,CASGLDSGYNEQFF
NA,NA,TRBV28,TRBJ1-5,TGTGCCAGCAGTGCGAAAAGAGGGTCCTGGAGCAATCAGCCCCAGCATTTT,CASSAKRGSWSNQPQHF
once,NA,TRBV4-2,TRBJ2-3,TGTGCCAGCAGCCAAGAATTTCAGGGAGATACGCAGTATTTT,CASSQEFQGDTQYF
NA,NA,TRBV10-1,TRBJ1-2,TGCGCCAGCAGTCCCTCGAAGGCTGGGGGCGAGGGCTATGGCTACACCTTC,CASSPSKAGGEGYGYTF
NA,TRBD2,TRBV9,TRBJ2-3,TGTGCCAGCAGCGTAGGGTTTAGCGGGAGAACAGATACGCAGTATTTT,CASSVGFSGRTDTQYF
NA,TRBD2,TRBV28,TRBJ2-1,TGTGCCAGCAGTTTAATAGGAGGGAGGGCCCGCAATGAGCAGTTCTTC,CASSLIGGRARNEQFF
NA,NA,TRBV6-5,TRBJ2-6,TGTGCCAGCAGTTACTCCGTCCTTGGGGCCAACGTCCTGACTTTC,CASSYSVLGANVLTF
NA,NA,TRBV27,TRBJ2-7,TGTGCCAGCAGGCCCACAAACCAGCTACGCGAGCAGTACTTC,CASRPTNQLREQYF
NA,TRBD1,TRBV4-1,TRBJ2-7,TGCGCCAGCAGCCAAAGAAAGCAGGGACAGGGCTACGAGCAGTACTTC,CASSQRKQGQGYEQYF
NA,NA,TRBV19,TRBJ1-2,TGTGCCAGTACAGAATCGATCATGTATGGCTACACCTTC,CASTESIMYGYTF
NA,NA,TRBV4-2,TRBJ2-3,TGTGCCAGCAGCCAAGATAGCAAGGTTAGGTACACAGATACGCAGTATTTT,CASSQDSKVRYTDTQYF
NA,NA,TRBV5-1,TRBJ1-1,TGCGCCAGCAAATTGGTTTTCATGAACACTGAAGCTTTCTTT,CASKLVFMNTEAFF
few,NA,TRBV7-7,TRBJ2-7,TGTGCCAGCAGCTTTCGGCAGGGGTTGGGCGAGCAGTACTTC,CASSFRQGLGEQYF
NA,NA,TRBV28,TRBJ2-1,TGTGCCAGCAGTTACGGTAGTGGCAATGAGCAGTTCTTC,CASSYGSGNEQFF
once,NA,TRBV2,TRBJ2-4,TGTGCCAGCAGTGATGGCTCGTCAGCAAGACAGTACTTC,CASSDGSSARQYF
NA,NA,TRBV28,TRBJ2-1,TGTGCCAGCAGTTTAGGGCAGGGGGGTGAGCAGTTCTTC,CASSLGQGGEQFF
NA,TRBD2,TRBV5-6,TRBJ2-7,TGTGCCAGCAAGACTTCGAGCGGGACGGGATTGAACGAGCAGTACTTC,CASKTSSGTGLNEQYF